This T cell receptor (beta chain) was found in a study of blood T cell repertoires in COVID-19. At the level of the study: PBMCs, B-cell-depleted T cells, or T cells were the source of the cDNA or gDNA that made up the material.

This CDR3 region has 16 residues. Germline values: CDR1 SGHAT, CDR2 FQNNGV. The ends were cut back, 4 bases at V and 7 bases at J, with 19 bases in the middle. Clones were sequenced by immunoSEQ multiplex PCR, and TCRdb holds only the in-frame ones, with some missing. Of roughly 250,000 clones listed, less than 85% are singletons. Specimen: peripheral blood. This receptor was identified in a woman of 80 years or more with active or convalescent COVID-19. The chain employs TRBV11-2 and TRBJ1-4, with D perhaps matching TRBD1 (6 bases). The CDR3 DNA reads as TGTGCCAGCAGCTCCGCGGGGGCCCGGAAGGGTGAAAAACTGTTTTTT. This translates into CASSSAGARKGEKLFF.